Below, 18 T cell receptor beta chains from the same sample are listed, as sequenced in a study of blood T cell repertoires in COVID-19. Only in-frame clones appear in the TCRdb table, and some are missing; sequencing was by immunoSEQ multiplex PCR. The sample shows some 99,000 clones, around 80% of them seen only once. Sequenced material: peripheral blood. The receptors come from a man in his sixties or seventies with acute or convalescent COVID-19.

The V and J genes are TRBV3-1 (or the pseudogene TRBV3-2) and TRBJ2-5, with D possibly TRBD2 on 6 matching bases. Trimming pared 1 base from V and 5 bases from J, leaving 17 bases between. Germline loops: CDR1 LGHDT, CDR2 YNNKEL (reference sequence). This CDR3 is built from 16 residues. DNA of the CDR3: TGTGCCAGCAGCCAAGGAGGGGAGGTCTATGGGGAGACCCAGTACTTC. It is translated as CASSQGGEVYGETQYF.

This clone was counted between two and nine times. The chain recombines TRBV5-1 with TRBJ2-1; 11 bases line up with TRBD2. The CDR3 length is 16 residues. Per germline, CDR1 SGHRS and CDR2 YFSETQ. V shed 3 bases and J 10 bases; nucleotides not matched to a gene: 12. CDR3 DNA sequence: TGCGCCAGCAGCTCGGATAGCGGGAGGGCCCTTGGGGAGCAGTTCTTC. Protein: CASSSDSGRALGEQFF.

This clone has only one observation. The chain is built from TRBV19 and TRBJ1-5; TRBD1 matches 7 bases. V trimming: 5 bases; J trimming: 5 bases; junction bases outside the gene matches: 3. CDR1 LNHDA and CDR2 SQIVND come from the germline V gene (reference sequence). The CDR3 spans 13 residues. CDR3 bases: TGTGCCAGTAGTGTCGACAGGGATCAGCCCCAGCATTTT. Amino acids: CASSVDRDQPQHF.

The chain has TRBV6-5 and TRBJ2-7; the match to TRBD1 covers 9 bases. The CDR3 runs 15 residues. J lost 7 bases, V lost 4 bases, and 11 bases had no gene match. Germline V CDR1 and CDR2: MNHEY, SVGAGI. In DNA form, the CDR3 reads TGTGCCAGCAGTTCGAGCGGGACAGGGCGGCGTGAGCAGTACTTC. Residues: CASSSSGTGRREQYF.

J is TRBJ2-5 and V is TRBV15; D is uncertain. CDR1 is LNHNV, CDR2 YYDKDF, per germline (reference sequence). The CDR3 runs to 14 residues. Trimming took off 0 bases at V and 4 bases at J, with 9 bases between the two ends. The CDR3 bases are TGTGCCACCAGCAGAGAACCACAGACAGAGACCCAGTACTTC. Translation: CATSREPQTETQYF. Full variable domain (missing parts from reference TRBV15 and TRBJ2-5): DAMVIQNPRYQVTQFGKPVTLSCSQTLNHNVMYWYQQKSSQAPKLLFHYYDKDFNNEADTPDNFQSRRPNTSFCFLDIRSPGLGDTAMYLCATSREPQTETQYFGPGTRLLVL.

Only one count was recorded for this clone. The V call is TRBV27, the J call TRBJ2-7; TRBD2 might be the D (6 bases). The CDR3 is 12 amino acids. Germline CDR1 reads MNHEY; CDR2 reads SMNVEV (reference sequence). Trimming removed 5 bases from V and 5 bases from J, with 10 bases in between. The CDR3 reads CASSPPGDEQYF. In DNA, the CDR3 is TGTGCCAGCAGTCCCCCGGGGGACGAGCAGTACTTC.

The V call is TRBV5-1, the J call TRBJ1-1, with a tentative D call TRBD1 (5 bases). The V gene lost 1 base and the J gene lost 3 bases, with 7 bases spanning the gap. CDR3 length: 13 residues. CDR1 SGHRS and CDR2 YFSETQ come from the germline V gene. The CDR3 bases are TGCGCCAGCAGCTTGTCAGGGTACACTGAAGCTTTCTTT. It codes for CASSLSGYTEAFF.

The CDR3 sequence: CASTPRGRGNQPQHF. For the CDR3, the DNA is TGTGCCAGTACCCCGAGAGGTCGGGGCAATCAGCCCCAGCATTTT. This sequence joins TRBV19 and TRBJ1-5; D remains unclear. CDR1 and CDR2 (germline): LNHDA, SQIVND (reference sequence). The CDR3 spans 15 residues. V lost 7 bases, J lost 2 bases, and 15 bases lay in between. Drawing the rest from reference TRBV19 and TRBJ1-5, the complete variable domain is DGGITQSPKYLFRKEGQNVTLSCEQNLNHDAMYWYRQDPGQGLRLIYYSQIVNDFQKGDIAEGYSVSREKKESFPLTVTSAQKNPTAFYLCASTPRGRGNQPQHFGDGTRLSIL.

The chain links TRBV7-8 to TRBJ1-3, with D possibly matching TRBD1 (5 bases). This CDR3 is 14 amino acids long. Trimming pared 5 bases from V and 3 bases from J, leaving 11 bases between. Germline assignment: CDR1 SGHVS and CDR2 FQNEAQ. CDR3 protein: CASSRGTYGNTIYF. The CDR3 DNA reads as TGTGCCAGCAGCCGAGGGACTTATGGAAACACCATATATTTT.

This sequence joins TRBV5-1 and TRBJ2-7; maybe TRBD1 (6 bases). Germline CDR1 reads SGHRS; CDR2 reads YFSETQ. Deletions cut 2 bases from V and 6 bases from J, with 9 bases between. This CDR3 is built from 12 residues. The CDR3 loop reads CASSLQGSEQYF. For the CDR3, the DNA is TGCGCCAGCAGCTTACAGGGAAGCGAGCAGTACTTC.

The CDR3 DNA is TGTGCCAGCAGTGAATCCGTAGCCAAAAACATTCAGTACTTC. Its protein is CASSESVAKNIQYF. The chain carries TRBV6-1 and TRBJ2-4; D remains ambiguous. This CDR3 region has 14 residues. V was cut by 2 bases and J by 0 bases, with 5 bases left in between. CDR1 and CDR2 (germline): MNHNS, SASEGT.

The V call is TRBV15, the J call TRBJ2-7, with D possibly TRBD2 on 6 matching bases. The CDR3 loop spans 16 amino acids. In germline, CDR1 is LNHNV, CDR2 YYDKDF (reference sequence). V dropped 0 bases and J dropped 3 bases, with 15 bases sitting between them. CDR3 bases: TGTGCCACCAGCAGAGATGGCTTTGTGGGAGGCTACGAGCAGTACTTC. As protein: CATSRDGFVGGYEQYF.

J is TRBJ2-7 and V is TRBV3-1 (or the pseudogene TRBV3-2), with D possibly being TRBD1 (6 bases). Trimming stripped 3 bases from V and 1 base from J, with 10 bases between. The CDR3 loop spans 14 amino acids. CDR1 is LGHDT, CDR2 YNNKEL, per germline (reference sequence). CDR3 nucleotides: TGTGCCAGCAGCCAGTTTCAGGGGTCCTACGAGCAGTACTTC. Translating it yields CASSQFQGSYEQYF.

V is TRBV9 and J is TRBJ2-1; 11 bases line up with TRBD1. The CDR3 runs to 17 residues. V shed 4 bases, J shed 3 bases, and the junction held 9 bases outside the gene matches. Per the germline V gene, CDR1 is SGDLS and CDR2 is YYNGEE. In DNA form, the CDR3 reads TGTGCCAGCAGCTCCCCGGGACAGGGGGGCTTCTACAATGAGCAGTTCTTC. This gives the protein CASSSPGQGGFYNEQFF.

This clone turned up a few times. The V call is TRBV12-3 or TRBV12-4, the J call TRBJ2-2; 9 bases are a match to TRBD1. V trimming: 5 bases; J trimming: 7 bases; junction bases outside the gene matches: 2. CDR3 length equals 13 residues. The CDR3 DNA sequence: TGTGCCAGCAGTCGACAGGGGGTCGGGGAGCTGTTTTTT. Translating it yields CASSRQGVGELFF.

In this sample, this clone turned up a few times. The chain is built from TRBV12-3 or TRBV12-4 and TRBJ1-6; D uncertain. Deletions cut 8 bases from V and 9 bases from J, with 8 bases between. The CDR3 length is 11 residues. CDR3: CASSYSSPLHF. CDR3 coding DNA: TGTGCCAGCTCATACAGTTCACCCCTCCACTTT.

J is TRBJ2-7 and V is TRBV29-1, with 7 nucleotides matching TRBD2. V was clipped by 5 bases and J by 2 bases; unmatched bases: 6. The CDR3 is made up of 13 amino acids. Germline V lookup: CDR1 SQVTM, CDR2 ANQGSEA. The CDR3 protein is CSVREGRAYEQYF. CDR3 in DNA: TGCAGCGTTAGGGAGGGACGGGCCTACGAGCAGTACTTC.

The chain uses TRBV6-5 and TRBJ2-2, with a tentative D call TRBD1 (6 bases). V was pared by 6 bases and J by 2 bases, with 13 bases between. In germline, CDR1 is MNHEY, CDR2 SVGAGI. This CDR3 has 15 residues. CDR3 in amino acids: CASRLDSPNTGELFF. The CDR3 nucleotides read TGTGCCAGCAGATTGGACAGCCCCAACACCGGGGAGCTGTTTTTT.